Listed below are T cell receptor beta chains from one sample, sequenced in a study of blood T cell repertoires in COVID-19. Using immunoSEQ multiplex PCR, the repertoire was profiled, and TCRdb retains in-frame clones only, with some absent. Of fewer than 700,000 clones in the sample, about 88% were seen once. The sequencing input was peripheral blood. The receptors were gathered from a woman in her forties or fifties with COVID-19, enrolled during active disease. The CDR3 runs from the conserved cysteine through the conserved F or W. A D gene is named only where the DNA matches it firmly. Some rows have no size entry. The others give once, few or many, or a class for an expanded clone.

j_call: TRBJ1-1; clone_size: NA; v_call: TRBV5-4; d_call: NA; cdr3_nt: TGTGCCAGCAGCTTGGCTACTACAGGGAACACTGAAGCTTTCTTT; cdr3_aa: CASSLATTGNTEAFF
j_call: TRBJ2-5; clone_size: NA; v_call: TRBV27; d_call: TRBD2; cdr3_nt: TGTGCCAGCTGGGGGGGAGAGACCCAGTACTTC; cdr3_aa: CASWGGETQYF
j_call: TRBJ1-6; clone_size: NA; v_call: TRBV5-1; d_call: NA; cdr3_nt: TGCGCCAGCAGCGCGCAGGGAGGGGAGGATTCACCCCTCCACTTT; cdr3_aa: CASSAQGGEDSPLHF
j_call: TRBJ1-6; clone_size: NA; v_call: TRBV6-5; d_call: NA; cdr3_nt: TGTGCCAGCAGTTACTCGACTCTTAGGAATTCACCCCTCCACTTT; cdr3_aa: CASSYSTLRNSPLHF
j_call: TRBJ1-3; clone_size: NA; v_call: TRBV5-6; d_call: TRBD1; cdr3_nt: TGTGCCAGCAGCTGGATTACAGGGGGTGCTGGAAACACCATATATTTT; cdr3_aa: CASSWITGGAGNTIYF
j_call: TRBJ1-2; clone_size: once; v_call: TRBV24-1; d_call: TRBD1; cdr3_nt: TGTGCCACCAGTGAACAGGGGGCTCCCCCGAGGGGCTATGGCTACACCTTC; cdr3_aa: CATSEQGAPPRGYGYTF
j_call: TRBJ2-1; clone_size: few; v_call: TRBV2; d_call: NA; cdr3_nt: TGTGCCAGCAGCAGGGGCACCGGCTATGAGCAGTTCTTC; cdr3_aa: CASSRGTGYEQFF
j_call: TRBJ2-7; clone_size: NA; v_call: TRBV18; d_call: NA; cdr3_nt: TGTGCCAGCTCACCCCAACAGGGAATACTCGCCTACGAGCAGTACTTC; cdr3_aa: CASSPQQGILAYEQYF
j_call: TRBJ2-2; clone_size: NA; v_call: TRBV19; d_call: NA; cdr3_nt: TGTGCCAGTAGTATGCAAGCTATCAACACCGGGGAGCTGTTTTTT; cdr3_aa: CASSMQAINTGELFF
j_call: TRBJ2-7; clone_size: NA; v_call: TRBV6-6; d_call: NA; cdr3_nt: TGTGCCAGCAGGCCTACAGGGATCAACGAGCAGTACTTC; cdr3_aa: CASRPTGINEQYF
j_call: TRBJ1-4; clone_size: NA; v_call: TRBV6-5; d_call: NA; cdr3_nt: TGTGCCAGCACCATGGGGGGGGCGCGTGAAAAACTGTTTTTT; cdr3_aa: CASTMGGAREKLFF
j_call: TRBJ1-1; clone_size: NA; v_call: TRBV19; d_call: NA; cdr3_nt: TGTGCCAGTACGGGGGGATGGTTCACTGAAGCTTTCTTT; cdr3_aa: CASTGGWFTEAFF
j_call: TRBJ1-3; clone_size: NA; v_call: TRBV4-2; d_call: TRBD1; cdr3_nt: TGTGCCAGCAGCCAAGTTCAAACAGGGACAGCTGGAAACACCATATATTTT; cdr3_aa: CASSQVQTGTAGNTIYF
j_call: TRBJ2-3; clone_size: NA; v_call: TRBV28; d_call: TRBD2; cdr3_nt: TGTGCCAGCCAAACTCCTAGCGGGCAATGGGATACGCAGTATTTT; cdr3_aa: CASQTPSGQWDTQYF
j_call: TRBJ2-4; clone_size: NA; v_call: TRBV6-1; d_call: TRBD2; cdr3_nt: TGTGCCAGCAGTGAAGATGTCGGGGGGGGACTTCAGTACTTC; cdr3_aa: CASSEDVGGGLQYF
j_call: TRBJ2-7; clone_size: NA; v_call: TRBV2; d_call: NA; cdr3_nt: TGTGCCAGCAGCAAATCAGGGAGGTCCTACGAGCAGTACTTC; cdr3_aa: CASSKSGRSYEQYF
j_call: TRBJ1-1; clone_size: once; v_call: TRBV2; d_call: NA; cdr3_nt: TGTGCCAGCAGGGAGGACAGTCAGAACACTGAAGCTTTCTTT; cdr3_aa: CASREDSQNTEAFF
j_call: TRBJ1-1; clone_size: NA; v_call: TRBV13; d_call: NA; cdr3_nt: TGTGCCAGCAGCTTAGAGGGCCGGGGGGCGAACACTGAAGCTTTCTTT; cdr3_aa: CASSLEGRGANTEAFF
j_call: TRBJ1-2; clone_size: NA; v_call: TRBV7-9; d_call: NA; cdr3_nt: TGTGCCAGCAGCTTAGATGCAGTGTCTAACTATGGCTACACCTTC; cdr3_aa: CASSLDAVSNYGYTF
j_call: TRBJ1-2; clone_size: NA; v_call: TRBV5-4; d_call: NA; cdr3_nt: TGTGCCAGCAGCACGTACCGGGAGAGCCGGAACTATGGCTACACCTTC; cdr3_aa: CASSTYRESRNYGYTF
j_call: TRBJ2-1; clone_size: NA; v_call: TRBV7-6; d_call: TRBD1; cdr3_nt: TGTGCCAGCAGCTACGGGACAGGGTGGTCCTACAATGAGCAGTTCTTC; cdr3_aa: CASSYGTGWSYNEQFF
j_call: TRBJ1-1; clone_size: NA; v_call: TRBV6-5; d_call: NA; cdr3_nt: TGTGCCAGCAAGAACAACATATTGAACACTGAAGCTTTCTTT; cdr3_aa: CASKNNILNTEAFF
j_call: TRBJ2-3; clone_size: once; v_call: TRBV5-1; d_call: TRBD2; cdr3_nt: TGCGCCAGCAGCTTCGGGCTAGCGGGGTCCGGAGATACGCAGTATTTT; cdr3_aa: CASSFGLAGSGDTQYF
j_call: TRBJ2-5; clone_size: NA; v_call: TRBV7-9; d_call: TRBD1; cdr3_nt: TGTGCCAGCAGCCCTAGGGACAGGGGCTGGGAGACCCAGTACTTC; cdr3_aa: CASSPRDRGWETQYF
j_call: TRBJ1-3; clone_size: once; v_call: TRBV28; d_call: TRBD1; cdr3_nt: TGTGCCAGCAGTCCCCCGACAGGGATGGGAAACACCATATATTTT; cdr3_aa: CASSPPTGMGNTIYF
j_call: TRBJ1-5; clone_size: few; v_call: TRBV7-2; d_call: NA; cdr3_nt: TGTGCCAGCAGCCCGTCGACTAATCAGCCCCAGCATTTT; cdr3_aa: CASSPSTNQPQHF
j_call: TRBJ1-2; clone_size: NA; v_call: TRBV19; d_call: NA; cdr3_nt: TGTGCCAGTAGTCTCCAGATCGACTATGGCTACACCTTC; cdr3_aa: CASSLQIDYGYTF
j_call: TRBJ2-1; clone_size: NA; v_call: TRBV6-5; d_call: NA; cdr3_nt: TGTGCCAGCAGGGGGCTCAGGTGGAATGAGCAGTTCTTC; cdr3_aa: CASRGLRWNEQFF
j_call: TRBJ2-7; clone_size: NA; v_call: TRBV10-2; d_call: NA; cdr3_nt: TGCGCCAGCAGTGAGTCCATCAGGGGCGAGCAGTACTTC; cdr3_aa: CASSESIRGEQYF
j_call: TRBJ2-1; clone_size: NA; v_call: TRBV28; d_call: TRBD2; cdr3_nt: TGTGCCTCTGCCATGGCGGGGGATATAGATGAGCAGTTCTTC; cdr3_aa: CASAMAGDIDEQFF
j_call: TRBJ1-4; clone_size: once; v_call: TRBV19; d_call: NA; cdr3_nt: TGTGCCAGCACCGGACAGTTTGCAACTAATGAAAAACTGTTTTTT; cdr3_aa: CASTGQFATNEKLFF
j_call: TRBJ1-4; clone_size: NA; v_call: TRBV20-1; d_call: NA; cdr3_nt: TGCAGTGCTGCTAGGAATGAAAAACTGTTTTTT; cdr3_aa: CSAARNEKLFF
j_call: TRBJ2-6; clone_size: once; v_call: TRBV5-1; d_call: NA; cdr3_nt: TGCGCCAGCAGCGCGGATTTCAACGTCCTGACTTTC; cdr3_aa: CASSADFNVLTF
j_call: TRBJ2-1; clone_size: NA; v_call: TRBV12-5; d_call: NA; cdr3_nt: TGTGCTAGTGGTTTGGGCAGGGGGGCCTTAGGTGAGCAGTTCTTC; cdr3_aa: CASGLGRGALGEQFF
j_call: TRBJ1-5; clone_size: NA; v_call: TRBV19; d_call: NA; cdr3_nt: TGTGCCAGTAGTATGGATGGCAGGGGCAATCAGCCCCAGCATTTT; cdr3_aa: CASSMDGRGNQPQHF
j_call: TRBJ2-7; clone_size: once; v_call: TRBV19; d_call: NA; cdr3_nt: TGTGCCAGTAGTATCACTAGTAAGTACGAGCAGTACTTC; cdr3_aa: CASSITSKYEQYF
j_call: TRBJ1-1; clone_size: NA; v_call: TRBV5-1; d_call: NA; cdr3_nt: TGCGCCAGCAGTCCCCTATCGGGGGGCCCTCAGGGTGAAGCTTTCTTT; cdr3_aa: CASSPLSGGPQGEAFF
j_call: TRBJ1-5; clone_size: once; v_call: TRBV28; d_call: TRBD1; cdr3_nt: TGTGCCAGCAGTTTAGGGCCCTGGGACAGGGGAAATCAGCCCCAGCATTTT; cdr3_aa: CASSLGPWDRGNQPQHF
j_call: TRBJ1-1; clone_size: NA; v_call: TRBV10-1; d_call: NA; cdr3_nt: TGCGCCAGCAGTGAGTCGACTCGGAGGGCGTCCACTGAAGCTTTCTTT; cdr3_aa: CASSESTRRASTEAFF
j_call: TRBJ1-5; clone_size: NA; v_call: TRBV19; d_call: NA; cdr3_nt: TGTGCCAGTAACAGCCTCAATCAGCCCCAGCATTTT; cdr3_aa: CASNSLNQPQHF
j_call: TRBJ2-1; clone_size: NA; v_call: TRBV5-1; d_call: TRBD2; cdr3_nt: TGCGCCAGCAGCCCTTCGAGCGGGGGGGATTACAATGAGCAGTTCTTC; cdr3_aa: CASSPSSGGDYNEQFF
j_call: TRBJ2-5; clone_size: NA; v_call: TRBV12-3/TRBV12-4; d_call: NA; cdr3_nt: TGTGCCAGCAGTTTTTCAGGGATAGAGACCCAGTACTTC; cdr3_aa: CASSFSGIETQYF
j_call: TRBJ1-1; clone_size: NA; v_call: TRBV19; d_call: NA; cdr3_nt: TGTGCCAGTAGTACCGGCGCGGGGTACACTGAAGCTTTCTTT; cdr3_aa: CASSTGAGYTEAFF
j_call: TRBJ1-6; clone_size: NA; v_call: TRBV27; d_call: TRBD1; cdr3_nt: TGTGCCAGCAGTCTAACCCCGGGACAGGGGCACAATTCACCCCTCCACTTT; cdr3_aa: CASSLTPGQGHNSPLHF
j_call: TRBJ2-1; clone_size: NA; v_call: TRBV7-8; d_call: NA; cdr3_nt: TGTGCCAGCAGCCGAGAGGACACGCAGTTCTTC; cdr3_aa: CASSREDTQFF
j_call: TRBJ1-2; clone_size: NA; v_call: TRBV4-1; d_call: TRBD1; cdr3_nt: TGCGCCAGCAGCCAAGACCTAGACAGGGTCCTGACCTTC; cdr3_aa: CASSQDLDRVLTF
j_call: TRBJ2-3; clone_size: NA; v_call: TRBV3-1/TRBV3-2; d_call: NA; cdr3_nt: TGTGCCAGCAGCCAAGACTGGAGCGTTAAGACTGATACGCAGTATTTT; cdr3_aa: CASSQDWSVKTDTQYF
j_call: TRBJ2-3; clone_size: NA; v_call: TRBV19; d_call: NA; cdr3_nt: TGTGCCAGTAGTATAGATCCCAGCAGCGCAGATACGCAGTATTTT; cdr3_aa: CASSIDPSSADTQYF